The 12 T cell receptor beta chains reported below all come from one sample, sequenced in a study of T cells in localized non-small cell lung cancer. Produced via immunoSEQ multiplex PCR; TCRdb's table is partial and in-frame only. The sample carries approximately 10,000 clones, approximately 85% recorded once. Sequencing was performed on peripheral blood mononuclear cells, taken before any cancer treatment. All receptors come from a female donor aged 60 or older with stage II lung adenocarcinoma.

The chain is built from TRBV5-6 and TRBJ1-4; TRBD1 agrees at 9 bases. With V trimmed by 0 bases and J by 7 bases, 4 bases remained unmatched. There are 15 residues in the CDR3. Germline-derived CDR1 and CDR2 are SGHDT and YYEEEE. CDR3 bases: TGTGCCAGCAGCTTGGCTGGACAGGGGAGTGAAAAACTGTTTTTT. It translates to CASSLAGQGSEKLFF. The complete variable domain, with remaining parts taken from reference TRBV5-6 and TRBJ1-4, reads DAGVTQSPTHLIKTRGQQVTLRCSPKSGHDTVSWYQQALGQGPQFIFQYYEEEERQRGNFPDRFSGHQFPNYSSELNVNALLLGDSALYLCASSLAGQGSEKLFFGSGTQLSVL.

CDR3 DNA: TGTGCCAGCAGACCCCTCCGTGGGGGCTACTATGGCTACACCTTC. Amino acids: CASRPLRGGYYGYTF. The chain has TRBV6-6 and TRBJ1-2, with a weak D call TRBD1 (6 bases). The CDR3 runs to 15 residues. Trimming stripped 6 bases from V and 3 bases from J, with 17 bases between. Germline CDR1 MNHNY, CDR2 SVGAGI (reference sequence).

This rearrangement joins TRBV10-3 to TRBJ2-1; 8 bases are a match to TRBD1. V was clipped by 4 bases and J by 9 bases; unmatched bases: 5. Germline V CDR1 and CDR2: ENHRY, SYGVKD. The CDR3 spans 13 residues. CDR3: CAISADRAGEQFF. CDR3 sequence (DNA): TGTGCCATCAGTGCGGACAGGGCGGGTGAGCAGTTCTTC.

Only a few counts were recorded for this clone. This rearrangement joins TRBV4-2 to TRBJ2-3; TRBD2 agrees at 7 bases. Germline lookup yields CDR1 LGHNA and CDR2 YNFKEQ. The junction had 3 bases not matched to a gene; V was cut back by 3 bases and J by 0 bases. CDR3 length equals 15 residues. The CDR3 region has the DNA TGTGCCAGCAGCCAGGGAGGGCCGAGCACAGATACGCAGTATTTT. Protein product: CASSQGGPSTDTQYF.

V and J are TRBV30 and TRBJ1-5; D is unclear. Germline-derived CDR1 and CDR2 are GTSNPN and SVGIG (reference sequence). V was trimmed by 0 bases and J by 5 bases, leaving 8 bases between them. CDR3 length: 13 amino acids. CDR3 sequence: CAWSVRWDQPQHF. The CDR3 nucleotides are TGTGCCTGGAGTGTCCGGTGGGATCAGCCCCAGCATTTT.

Written as DNA, the CDR3 is TGCAGCGTGTCGTCGGGGCAAGAGACCCAGTACTTC. This gives the protein CSVSSGQETQYF. J is TRBJ2-5 and V is TRBV29-1, with D maybe TRBD2 (5 bases). CDR3 length equals 12 residues. With 6 bases removed from V and 2 bases from J, the gap between germline ends came to 10 bases. Germline CDR1 and CDR2: SQVTM and ANQGSEA.

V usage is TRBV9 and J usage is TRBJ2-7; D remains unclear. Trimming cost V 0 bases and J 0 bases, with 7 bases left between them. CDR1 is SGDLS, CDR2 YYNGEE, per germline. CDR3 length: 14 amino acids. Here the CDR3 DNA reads TGTGCCAGCAGCGTAGTGCCGGACTCCTACGAGCAGTACTTC. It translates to CASSVVPDSYEQYF. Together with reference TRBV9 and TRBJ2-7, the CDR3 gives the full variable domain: DSGVTQTPKHLITATGQRVTLRCSPRSGDLSVYWYQQSLDQGLQFLIQYYNGEERAKGNILERFSAQQFPDLHSELNLSSLELGDSALYFCASSVVPDSYEQYFGPGTRLTVT.

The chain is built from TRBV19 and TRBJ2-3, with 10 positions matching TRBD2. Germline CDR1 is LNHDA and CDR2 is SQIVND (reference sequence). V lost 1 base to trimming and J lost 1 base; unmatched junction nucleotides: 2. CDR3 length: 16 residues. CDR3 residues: CASSIASGGGTDTQYF. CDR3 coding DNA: TGTGCCAGTAGTATAGCTAGCGGGGGAGGCACAGATACGCAGTATTTT.

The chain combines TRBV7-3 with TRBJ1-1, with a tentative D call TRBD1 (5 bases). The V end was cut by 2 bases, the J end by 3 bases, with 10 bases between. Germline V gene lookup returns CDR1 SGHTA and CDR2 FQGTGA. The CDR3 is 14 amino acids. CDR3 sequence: CASSLSGGDTEAFF. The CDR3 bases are TGTGCCAGCAGCTTATCCGGGGGAGACACTGAAGCTTTCTTT. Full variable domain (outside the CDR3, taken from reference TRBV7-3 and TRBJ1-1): GAGVSQTPSNKVTEKGKYVELRCDPISGHTALYWYRQSLGQGPEFLIYFQGTGAADDSGLPNDRFFAVRPEGSVSTLKIQRTERGDSAVYLCASSLSGGDTEAFFGQGTRLTVV.

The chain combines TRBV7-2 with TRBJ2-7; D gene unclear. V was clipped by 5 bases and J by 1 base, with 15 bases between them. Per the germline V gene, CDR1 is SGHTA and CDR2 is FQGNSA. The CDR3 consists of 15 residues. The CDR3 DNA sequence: TGTGCCAGCAGCCCAAGGGTAAATCCTTCCTACGAGCAGTACTTC. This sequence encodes CASSPRVNPSYEQYF.

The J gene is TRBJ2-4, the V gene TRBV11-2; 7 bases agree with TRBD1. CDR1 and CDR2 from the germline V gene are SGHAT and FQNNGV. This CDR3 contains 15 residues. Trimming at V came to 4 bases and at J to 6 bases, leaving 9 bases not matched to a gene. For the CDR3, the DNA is TGTGCCAGCAGCTCAGAAGGGGGCTGGGGAAACATTCAGTACTTC. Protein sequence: CASSSEGGWGNIQYF.

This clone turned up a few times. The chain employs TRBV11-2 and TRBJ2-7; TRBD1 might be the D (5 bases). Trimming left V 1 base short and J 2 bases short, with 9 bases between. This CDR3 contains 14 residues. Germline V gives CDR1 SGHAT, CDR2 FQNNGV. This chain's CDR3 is CASSLGGFPYEQYF. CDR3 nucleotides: TGTGCCAGCAGCTTAGGGGGCTTTCCCTACGAGCAGTACTTC.